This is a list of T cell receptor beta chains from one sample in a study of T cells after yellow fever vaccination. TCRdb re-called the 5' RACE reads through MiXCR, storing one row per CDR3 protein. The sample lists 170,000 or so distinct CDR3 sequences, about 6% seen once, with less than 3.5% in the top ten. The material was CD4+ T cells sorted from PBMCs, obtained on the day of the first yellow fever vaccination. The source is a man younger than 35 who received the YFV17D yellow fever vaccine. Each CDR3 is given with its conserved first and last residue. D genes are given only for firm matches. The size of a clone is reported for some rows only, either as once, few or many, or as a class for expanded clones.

CSARNPLAGGSDTQYF,TGCAGTGCTCGAAACCCACTAGCGGGGGGGTCAGATACGCAGTATTTT,TRBD2,TRBV20-1,many,TRBJ2-3
CASSLNTGVETQYF,TGTGCCAGCAGCTTAAATACAGGGGTAGAGACCCAGTACTTC,TRBD1,TRBV7-2,NA,TRBJ2-5
CASSSRRETQYF,TGTGCCAGCAGCTCCCGACGGGAGACCCAGTACTTC,NA,TRBV5-6,NA,TRBJ2-5
CASSPGQFNAGELFF,TGTGCCAGCAGCCCCGGACAGTTTAACGCCGGGGAGCTGTTTTTT,NA,TRBV28,many,TRBJ2-2
CSARVSLNQPQHF,TGCAGCGCAAGGGTAAGCCTTAATCAGCCCCAGCATTTT,NA,TRBV29-1,many,TRBJ1-5
CASSLMASGGSDTQYF,TGCGCCAGCAGCTTGATGGCCTCGGGGGGGTCGGATACGCAGTATTTT,TRBD2,TRBV5-1,NA,TRBJ2-3
CASSLALPGSHKQETQYF,TGTGCCAGCAGCTTAGCTCTTCCTGGCAGCCACAAGCAAGAGACCCAGTACTTC,NA,TRBV11-2,NA,TRBJ2-5
CSAQAPQGAGAKNIQYF,TGCAGTGCCCAAGCTCCCCAGGGGGCTGGCGCCAAAAACATTCAGTACTTC,TRBD1,TRBV20-1,NA,TRBJ2-4
CASSRGAGEDGYTF,TGTGCCAGCTCACGAGGCGCCGGGGAAGATGGCTACACCTTC,NA,TRBV18,NA,TRBJ1-2
CAISESSGTGNTIYF,TGTGCCATCAGTGAGTCGAGCGGGACAGGAAACACCATATATTTT,NA,TRBV10-3,few,TRBJ1-3
CSLKAGGFYNEQFF,TGCAGTCTCAAGGCCGGGGGATTCTACAATGAGCAGTTCTTC,NA,TRBV29-1,many,TRBJ2-1
CASSYNRGEGEQYF,TGTGCCAGCAGCTACAACAGGGGGGAGGGCGAGCAGTACTTC,NA,TRBV7-2,many,TRBJ2-7
CATSDSGIAKNIQYF,TGTGCCACCAGTGACTCTGGGATCGCCAAAAACATTCAGTACTTC,NA,TRBV24-1,many,TRBJ2-4
CATSDLGFTDTQYF,TGTGCCACCAGTGACCTTGGTTTCACAGATACGCAGTATTTT,NA,TRBV24-1,NA,TRBJ2-3
CASRQGSSSYNEQFF,TGCGCCAGCCGGCAGGGGTCGAGCTCCTACAATGAGCAGTTCTTC,NA,TRBV5-1,few,TRBJ2-1
CASSLAGTGEKLFF,TGTGCCAGCAGCTTGGCCGGGACAGGTGAAAAACTGTTTTTT,TRBD1,TRBV5-6,many,TRBJ1-4
CNARDLREGQGSETQYF,TGCAATGCTAGAGATCTAAGAGAGGGACAGGGAAGCGAGACCCAGTACTTC,TRBD1,TRBV20-1,once,TRBJ2-5
CSASKGGRETQYF,TGCAGTGCTAGTAAGGGGGGCCGGGAGACCCAGTACTTC,NA,TRBV20-1,few,TRBJ2-5
CATSDPGATNEKLFF,TGTGCCACCAGTGACCCAGGAGCAACTAATGAAAAACTGTTTTTT,NA,TRBV24-1,NA,TRBJ1-4
CASSSRDYGYTF,TGTGCCAGCAGTTCCAGGGACTATGGCTACACCTTC,NA,TRBV28,many,TRBJ1-2
CATSDRTSGGTDTQYF,TGTGCCACCAGTGATAGGACTAGCGGGGGAACAGATACGCAGTATTTT,TRBD2,TRBV24-1,NA,TRBJ2-3
CSVVASTDTQYF,TGCAGCGTGGTTGCCAGCACAGATACGCAGTATTTT,NA,TRBV29-1,many,TRBJ2-3
CASSVDRPYEQYF,TGTGCCAGCAGTGTGGACAGGCCCTACGAGCAGTACTTC,TRBD1,TRBV12-3/TRBV12-4,many,TRBJ2-7
CASSPGINTEAFF,TGTGCCAGCTCACCGGGCATTAACACTGAAGCTTTCTTT,NA,TRBV18,NA,TRBJ1-1
CASSLTGGTSYEQYF,TGCGCCAGCAGCTTGACAGGGGGAACATCCTACGAGCAGTACTTC,TRBD1,TRBV5-1,few,TRBJ2-7
CASTRRGNYNEQFF,TGCGCCAGCACCCGGCGGGGCAACTACAATGAGCAGTTCTTC,NA,TRBV5-1,NA,TRBJ2-1
CASSTLPQGTEAFF,TGCGCCAGCAGCACACTCCCCCAGGGTACTGAAGCTTTCTTT,NA,TRBV5-1,many,TRBJ1-1
CASAVRGSSIQYF,TGTGCCAGCGCGGTTCGGGGCTCGAGCATTCAGTACTTC,NA,TRBV12-3/TRBV12-4,many,TRBJ2-4
CASSLRPAGELFF,TGTGCCAGCAGTTTACGGCCGGCCGGGGAGCTGTTTTTT,NA,TRBV27,many,TRBJ2-2
CATSRGGSETQYF,TGTGCCACCAGCCGGGGGGGCAGTGAGACCCAGTACTTC,TRBD2,TRBV15,NA,TRBJ2-5
CSASRVPHPDTQYF,TGCAGTGCTTCGCGGGTACCCCATCCAGATACGCAGTATTTT,NA,TRBV20-1,many,TRBJ2-3
CASSSSTSGTYNEQFF,TGTGCCAGCAGCTCCTCGACTAGCGGTACCTACAATGAGCAGTTCTTC,TRBD2,TRBV3-1,many,TRBJ2-1
CASSLLGTGRYEQYF,TGTGCCAGCAGCCTCCTAGGGACAGGGCGCTACGAGCAGTACTTC,TRBD1,TRBV11-2,NA,TRBJ2-7
CASSQDRIAYGYTF,TGCGCCAGCAGCCAAGACAGGATTGCGTATGGCTACACCTTC,NA,TRBV5-1,NA,TRBJ1-2
CASSLPAGSEAFF,TGTGCCAGCAGTCTTCCCGCGGGGTCTGAAGCTTTCTTT,NA,TRBV25-1,few,TRBJ1-1
CASSDTGIDEQFF,TGTGCCAGCAGTGACACAGGGATCGATGAGCAGTTCTTC,NA,TRBV2,many,TRBJ2-1
CSASPETGRSYNEQFF,TGCAGTGCTAGCCCCGAGACAGGGAGGTCCTACAATGAGCAGTTCTTC,NA,TRBV20-1,many,TRBJ2-1
CASSSTARGSQHF,TGTGCCAGCAGTTCAACCGCTCGGGGGTCCCAGCATTTT,NA,TRBV28,few,TRBJ1-5
CASSPSWGAGNQPQHF,TGTGCCAGTAGCCCCAGCTGGGGGGCGGGTAATCAGCCCCAGCATTTT,NA,TRBV19,few,TRBJ1-5
CASSHTDPYGYTF,TGTGCCAGCAGCCACACAGACCCCTATGGCTACACCTTC,NA,TRBV3-1,NA,TRBJ1-2
CRVTSGSYNEQFF,TGCAGAGTTACTAGCGGCTCCTACAATGAGCAGTTCTTC,TRBD2,TRBV20-1,few,TRBJ2-1
CSVRGNTQYF,TGCAGCGTTAGGGGGAATACGCAGTATTTT,NA,TRBV29-1,many,TRBJ2-3
CASSLPRGGGGTQYF,TGTGCCAGCAGCTTGCCGCGAGGGGGCGGTGGTACGCAGTATTTT,TRBD1,TRBV7-2,many,TRBJ2-3
CASSPLNLRDEQFF,TGTGCTAGCAGCCCACTGAATTTGCGAGATGAGCAGTTCTTC,NA,TRBV7-7,many,TRBJ2-1
CASSRQGPTNSPLHF,TGTGCCAGCAGCAGACAGGGGCCTACCAATTCACCCCTCCACTTT,TRBD1,TRBV11-2,many,TRBJ1-6
CASRTYTTDTQYF,TGTGCCAGCAGAACCTATACCACAGATACGCAGTATTTT,NA,TRBV7-9,few,TRBJ2-3
CASSPYRGTGNTIYF,TGTGCCAGCAGTCCCTATAGGGGGACCGGAAACACCATATATTTT,NA,TRBV28,few,TRBJ1-3